The 13 T cell receptor beta chains given below trace back to one sample, sequenced in a study of TIL therapy for anti-PD-1-resistant metastatic lung cancer. This was the immunoSEQ v3 assay. Profiling relied on immunoSEQ multiplex PCR, and the TCRdb table lists in-frame clones only, not all of them. The sample carries tens of thousands of clones, 60% to 85% recorded once. Time point specified: pre-treatment sample, taken before nivolumab and TIL therapy. This specimen consisted of blood, obtained at baseline. These receptors were taken from a person between 25 and 79 years old with non-small cell lung cancer.

V and J are TRBV10-3 and TRBJ2-6; D ambiguous. Trimming pared 3 bases from V and 2 bases from J, leaving 5 bases between. Germline V gene data show CDR1 as ENHRY and CDR2 as SYGVKD. CDR3 length: 14 amino acids. Written as DNA, the CDR3 is TGTGCCATCAGTGACATCGCTGGGGCCAACGTCCTGACTTTC. This codes for CAISDIAGANVLTF.

This chain connects TRBV30 to TRBJ2-1; TRBD2 matches 13 bases. This CDR3 comprises 20 residues. J lost 5 bases, V lost 3 bases, and 19 bases had no gene match. Germline CDR1 GTSNPN, CDR2 SVGIG (reference sequence). For the CDR3, the DNA is TGTGCCTGGAGAGCGGAAGTGGCACTAGCGGGAGGGCGTTCGGACAATGAGCAGTTCTTC. Its translation: CAWRAEVALAGGRSDNEQFF.

This clone was seen only a few times. The chain links TRBV27 to TRBJ2-1, with 12 bases lining up with TRBD2. This CDR3 has 15 residues. The V gene's germline CDR1 is MNHEY and CDR2 SMNVEV (reference sequence). V was clipped by 2 bases and J by 9 bases; unmatched bases: 5. CDR3 region: CASSLDLAGGPEQFF. CDR3 DNA sequence: TGTGCCAGCAGTTTAGATCTAGCGGGAGGGCCTGAGCAGTTCTTC.

The chain employs TRBV19 and TRBJ2-5, with D tentatively TRBD2 (5 bases). The CDR3 length is 11 residues. Trimming took off 10 bases at V and 2 bases at J, with 8 bases between the two ends. CDR1 and CDR2 (germline): LNHDA, SQIVND (reference sequence). The CDR3, as DNA: TGTGCCACAACTAGGCAAGAGACCCAGTACTTC. The encoded protein is CATTRQETQYF.

The J gene is TRBJ2-3, the V gene TRBV6-6; D is uncertain. CDR1 is MNHNY, CDR2 SVGAGI, per germline (reference sequence). The CDR3 sequence is 14 residues long. V lost 1 base to trimming and J lost 0 bases, with 5 bases between them. The CDR3 is CASSYWSSTDTQYF. In DNA, the CDR3 is TGTGCCAGCAGTTACTGGTCTAGCACAGATACGCAGTATTTT.

The V and J genes are TRBV5-8 and TRBJ2-7; D perhaps matches TRBD1 (6 bases). The CDR3 sequence is 14 residues long. V was cut by 4 bases and J by 0 bases, with 11 bases left in between. Germline V CDR1 and CDR2: SGHTS, YDEGEE. The CDR3 DNA is TGTGCCAGCAGCCTGACAGGTAGCTCCTACGAGCAGTACTTC. Protein product: CASSLTGSSYEQYF.

The genes are TRBV27 and TRBJ2-3; 11 bases align to TRBD2. V was clipped by 8 bases and J by 3 bases; unmatched bases: 10. The V gene's germline CDR1 is MNHEY and CDR2 SMNVEV (reference sequence). The CDR3 covers 16 residues. The CDR3 DNA reads TGTGCCAGCCGACCATTTAGCGGGAGGGCAACAGATACGCAGTATTTT. It is translated as CASRPFSGRATDTQYF.

The rearrangement links TRBV21-1 to TRBJ2-5; the tabulated D call, TRBD1, remains unverified against the DNA. Matching the DNA end better, TRBJ2-7 makes the J call doubtful. TRBV21-1 is a pseudogene locus. The CDR3 consists of 15 residues. The DNA for the CDR3 is TGTGCCAGCAGCAAAGCTCGGGACAGTTACTACGAGCAGTACTTC. Protein: CASSKARDSYYEQYF.

The rearrangement uses TRBV7-3 and TRBJ2-5; D is ambiguous. Germline CDR1 and CDR2: SGHTA and FQGTGA. The CDR3 sequence is 11 residues long. V lost 5 bases, J lost 5 bases, and 6 bases lay in between. The CDR3 nucleotides read TGTGCCAGCAGCCCACGGGAGACCCAGTACTTC. It translates to CASSPRETQYF.

This clone was detected a few times. V is TRBV5-1 and J is TRBJ2-3; 15 bases agree with TRBD2. With V trimmed by 4 bases and J by 9 bases, 12 bases remained unmatched. Germline V CDR1 and CDR2: SGHRS, YFSETQ. This CDR3 comprises 17 residues. The DNA for the CDR3 is TGCGCCAGCAGCGCGACCGGGACTAGCGGGGGGTTCCGGACGCAGTATTTT. It translates to CASSATGTSGGFRTQYF.

The table lists this clone with a few counts. The genes are TRBV6-5 and TRBJ2-7; possible D gene TRBD1, 5 bases. The germline gives CDR1 MNHEY, CDR2 SVGAGI. The V end was cut by 5 bases, the J end by 2 bases, with 13 bases between. This CDR3 is 14 amino acids long. The CDR3 region has the DNA TGTGCCAGCAGTCTTACGCAGGGAACCTACGAGCAGTACTTC. Amino acids: CASSLTQGTYEQYF.

This chain joins TRBV4-2 and TRBJ2-1; D tentatively reads TRBD1 or TRBD2 (6 bases each). V lost 0 bases, J lost 4 bases, and 10 bases lay in between. Germline V lookup: CDR1 LGHNA, CDR2 YNFKEQ. The CDR3 contains 15 residues. The CDR3 sequence is CASSQDPGAYNEQFF. The CDR3 DNA reads TGTGCCAGCAGCCAAGACCCGGGGGCATACAATGAGCAGTTCTTC.

The chain combines TRBV2 with TRBJ2-7; D gene unclear. Per the germline V gene, CDR1 is SNHLY and CDR2 is FYNNEI. The ends were cut back, 11 bases at V and 2 bases at J, with 19 bases in the middle. The CDR3 sequence is 14 residues long. DNA of the CDR3: TGTGCCCGCAAGAGACCGCCGCGCCCCTACGAGCAGTACTTC. Translation: CARKRPPRPYEQYF.